The 29 T cell receptor beta chains below all came from one sample that was sequenced in a study of T cells in Graves' hyperthyroidism and ophthalmopathy. Amplification of TCR beta CDR3 regions was performed using RNA transcripts as template. HTBI primers were used for first-round RT-PCR of the TCR CDR3. MiXCR was run by TCRdb on the multiplex PCR reads, yielding one entry per CDR3 protein. This table holds some 350,000 distinct CDR3 sequences, 19% found once. The source material was blood. These receptors came from a woman younger than 35 with Graves' hyperthyroidism.

This clonotype was recorded many times. This chain joins TRBV6-4 and TRBJ2-3, with 7 bases identical to TRBD2. V shed 2 bases and J 2 bases; nucleotides not matched to a gene: 7. Germline lookup yields CDR1 MRHNA and CDR2 SNTAGT. CDR3 length: 16 amino acids. CDR3 in amino acids: CASSDTHGTTTDTQYF. The DNA of the CDR3 is TGTGCCAGCAGTGACACCCACGGGACTACCACAGATACGCAGTATTTT.

This clonotype was detected a few times. The chain has TRBV27 and TRBJ2-7, with TRBD1 matching 12 bases. The germline V gene encodes CDR1 MNHEY and CDR2 SMNVEV (reference sequence). V shed 6 bases, J shed 7 bases, and the junction held 10 bases outside the gene matches. The CDR3 covers 15 residues. DNA of the CDR3: TGTGCCAGCAGCCGCACGGGACAGGGGGCGCGTGAGCAGTACTTC. It yields the protein CASSRTGQGAREQYF.

This clonotype was observed many times. The rearrangement joins TRBV20-1 to TRBJ2-5; TRBD2 is a possible D gene (7 bases). The CDR3 length is 12 residues. Germline lookup yields CDR1 DFQATT and CDR2 SNEGSKA (reference sequence). V was trimmed by 4 bases and J by 5 bases, leaving 11 bases between them. CDR3 in DNA: TGCAGTGCTACGGGGGGCAGGGAGACCCAGTACTTC. It codes for CSATGGRETQYF.

This clonotype was detected many times. V usage is TRBV10-1 and J usage is TRBJ2-3; 12 bases are a match to TRBD2. The CDR3 totals 16 residues. Germline CDR1 is WNHNN and CDR2 is SYGVQD (reference sequence). V gave up 6 bases and J gave up 0 bases; unmatched junction bases: 4. CDR3 protein: CASSAGTSGSTDTQYF. The CDR3 DNA sequence: TGCGCCAGCAGCGCCGGGACTAGCGGGAGCACAGATACGCAGTATTTT.

The chain combines TRBV6-2 or TRBV6-3 with TRBJ2-7, with 10 bases that match TRBD1. CDR1 and CDR2 from the germline V gene are MNHEY and SVGEGT. The trim removed 5 bases at V and 2 bases at J, leaving 12 bases unmatched. The CDR3 is 17 amino acids. Written as DNA, the CDR3 is TGTGCCAGCAGTCAGCTCAAGACAGGGGGCCCGACCTACGAGCAGTACTTC. This gives the protein CASSQLKTGGPTYEQYF.

The sample holds many counts of this clonotype. The chain joins TRBV12-3 or TRBV12-4 to TRBJ2-5; 10 bases agree with TRBD2. CDR3 length equals 16 residues. The J segment lost 0 bases and the V segment lost 5 bases, leaving 6 bases of the junction unmatched. The CDR3 is CASSTLAGVYQETQYF. CDR3 coding DNA: TGTGCCAGCAGTACCCTAGCGGGGGTATACCAAGAGACCCAGTACTTC.

The rearrangement links TRBV4-1 to TRBJ2-5; D possibly uses TRBD1 or TRBD2 (6 bases each). V lost 0 bases and J lost 3, with 11 bases in between. Germline CDR1 is MGHRA and CDR2 is YSYEKL. CDR3 length equals 15 residues. The CDR3 DNA sequence: TGCGCCAGCAGCCAAGATAACGGGGGCGAAGAGACCCAGTACTTC. Protein: CASSQDNGGEETQYF.

The chain couples TRBV12-3 or TRBV12-4 to TRBJ2-5; D is ambiguous. The CDR3 has 13 amino acids. V lost 2 bases to trimming and J lost 5 bases, with 9 bases between them. Here the CDR3 reads CASSLIGHETQYF. CDR3 sequence (DNA): TGTGCCAGCAGTTTAATCGGGCATGAGACCCAGTACTTC.

The sample holds many counts of this clonotype. The chain joins TRBV7-2 to TRBJ2-5; 8 bases fit TRBD2. With 0 bases clipped from V and 5 bases from J, the junction kept 2 bases outside the gene matches. Looked up from germline, CDR1 is SGHTA and CDR2 is FQGNSA. The CDR3 runs to 14 residues. CDR3 DNA: TGTGCCAGCAGCTTAGCTAGCGGGGCGGAGACCCAGTACTTC. Its protein is CASSLASGAETQYF.

This clonotype has ten or more counts. This chain links TRBV12-3 or TRBV12-4 with TRBJ2-5, with a possible D match to TRBD2 (6 bases). Trimming removed 5 bases from V and 5 bases from J, with 9 bases in between. The CDR3 length is 12 residues. In DNA, the CDR3 is TGTGCCAGCAGTCCCGCGGGGGAGACCCAGTACTTC. Amino acid sequence: CASSPAGETQYF.

This clonotype has ten or more counts. The chain carries TRBV7-9 and TRBJ2-7, with D maybe TRBD1 (5 bases). The CDR3 has 15 residues. Germline V CDR1 and CDR2: SEHNR, FQNEAQ (reference sequence). Trimming stripped 1 base from V and 5 bases from J, with 15 bases between. For the CDR3, the DNA is TGTGCCAGCAGCTTAGTAGACAGACCCTTACACGAGCAGTACTTC. Translating gives CASSLVDRPLHEQYF.

This clonotype was detected ten times or more. The chain recombines TRBV11-2 with TRBJ1-1, with no clear D. V lost 0 bases, J lost 2 bases, and 7 bases lay in between. The CDR3 runs 14 residues. CDR1 SGHAT and CDR2 FQNNGV come from the germline V gene. The CDR3 region is CASSLDQVNTEAFF. The CDR3 DNA is TGTGCCAGCAGCTTAGATCAGGTTAACACTGAAGCTTTCTTT.

This clonotype was seen many times. This chain connects TRBV3-1 to TRBJ1-2; D not resolved. This CDR3 has 16 residues. Trimming left V 1 base short and J 4 bases short, with 16 bases between. Per germline, CDR1 LGHDT and CDR2 YNNKEL (reference sequence). Here the CDR3 reads CASSQALRSPAYGYTF. The CDR3 DNA reads as TGTGCCAGCAGCCAAGCGTTGCGCAGTCCGGCCTATGGCTACACCTTC. The whole variable domain, remainder taken from reference TRBV3-1 and TRBJ1-2, is DTAVSQTPKYLVTQMGNDKSIKCEQNLGHDTMYWYKQDSKKFLKIMFSYNNKELIINETVPNRFSPKSPDKAHLNLHINSLELGDSAVYFCASSQALRSPAYGYTFGSGTRLTVV.

As DNA, the CDR3 is TGTGCCAGCAGCTTGGCCGGGACAGGGACGGATCAGCCCCAGCATTTT. This translates into CASSLAGTGTDQPQHF. The chain combines TRBV5-6 with TRBJ1-5, with TRBD1 matching 9 bases. Germline V gene data show CDR1 as SGHDT and CDR2 as YYEEEE. Trimming took 0 bases from V and 5 from J; bases not matched to a gene: 6. The length of the CDR3 is 16 residues. The variable domain in full, completed from reference TRBV5-6 and TRBJ1-5, reads DAGVTQSPTHLIKTRGQQVTLRCSPKSGHDTVSWYQQALGQGPQFIFQYYEEEERQRGNFPDRFSGHQFPNYSSELNVNALLLGDSALYLCASSLAGTGTDQPQHFGDGTRLSIL.

This clonotype was recorded many times. V gene TRBV6-1 combines with J gene TRBJ1-5; no reliable D call. Between the trimmed V and J ends, which lost 2 bases and 0 bases, there was a span of 11 bases. The CDR3 totals 16 residues. CDR1 and CDR2 from the germline V gene are MNHNS and SASEGT. This chain's CDR3 is CASSERGYFSNQPQHF. As DNA, the CDR3 is TGTGCCAGCAGTGAACGGGGATACTTTAGCAATCAGCCCCAGCATTTT.

This clonotype was observed a few times. The rearrangement uses TRBV28 and TRBJ1-4, with D unclear. CDR1 and CDR2 (germline): MDHEN, SYDVKM. This CDR3 is 13 amino acids long. Trimming left V 8 bases short and J 7 bases short, with 14 bases between. The CDR3 coding sequence is TGTGCCAGCCTCCAGTTAGAAATTGAAAAACTGTTTTTT. Amino acids: CASLQLEIEKLFF.

This clonotype was seen only a few times. The chain carries TRBV7-9 and TRBJ1-3; no clear D gene. Germline V gene data show CDR1 as SEHNR and CDR2 as FQNEAQ (reference sequence). V was trimmed by 3 bases and J by 0 bases, leaving 9 bases between them. The CDR3 runs 15 residues. The CDR3 sequence is CASSFPTVSGNTIYF. Written as DNA, the CDR3 is TGTGCCAGCAGCTTCCCCACAGTCTCTGGAAACACCATATATTTT.

This clonotype was observed at least ten times. This sequence joins TRBV6-5 and TRBJ1-5, with TRBD1 matching over 8 bases. The length of the CDR3 is 14 residues. J gave up 3 bases and V 8 bases, and 6 bases lay outside the gene matches. CDR1 and CDR2 from the germline V gene are MNHEY and SVGAGI. CDR3 DNA: TGTGCCAGCGGACAGGGAGGTACCAATCAGCCCCAGCATTTT. Translated: CASGQGGTNQPQHF.

The table lists this clonotype with many counts. The chain uses TRBV20-1 and TRBJ1-2; D call uncertain. The V and J ends lost 3 bases and 10 bases respectively, with 12 bases between them. Germline CDR1 and CDR2: DFQATT and SNEGSKA (reference sequence). The CDR3 spans 11 residues. The CDR3 protein is CSASPRRDYTF. The DNA of the CDR3 is TGCAGTGCTAGTCCTAGAAGGGACTACACCTTC.

This chain joins TRBV2 and TRBJ2-5; 8 bases are a match to TRBD1. Per the germline V gene, CDR1 is SNHLY and CDR2 is FYNNEI. This CDR3 has 16 amino acids. V was pared by 3 bases and J by 4 bases, with 10 bases of the junction left unmatched. Here the CDR3 reads CASSDPARGQGETQYF. CDR3 bases: TGTGCCAGCAGTGACCCCGCCAGGGGGCAGGGAGAGACCCAGTACTTC.

This clonotype was seen many times. The V gene is TRBV20-1, the J gene TRBJ2-5, with TRBD2 matching 7 bases. CDR3 length: 13 residues. The V gene end was trimmed by 6 bases and the J gene end by 2 bases; junction bases not matched to a gene: 6. CDR1 is DFQATT, CDR2 SNEGSKA, per germline (reference sequence). The CDR3 reads CSAPAGEQETQYF. The CDR3 nucleotides read TGCAGTGCCCCCGCGGGGGAGCAAGAGACCCAGTACTTC.

This clonotype was seen ten or more times. The rearrangement joins TRBV27 to TRBJ2-7; 7 nucleotides match TRBD1. The germline V gene encodes CDR1 MNHEY and CDR2 SMNVEV (reference sequence). With 5 bases clipped from V and 4 bases from J, the junction kept 11 bases outside the gene matches. This CDR3 is 15 amino acids long. In DNA, the CDR3 is TGTGCCAGCAGTCCCAACCCACAGGACAGGTACGAGCAGTACTTC. Its translation: CASSPNPQDRYEQYF.

The rearrangement uses TRBV6-2 or TRBV6-3 and TRBJ1-2; D possibly corresponds to TRBD1 (5 bases). Germline V gives CDR1 MNHEY, CDR2 SVGEGT. The CDR3 has 14 residues. V was clipped by 6 bases and J by 8 bases, with 19 bases between them. Here the CDR3 DNA reads TGTGCCAGCAGCCCCGGTTCGGGGGTGAAGGGCTACACCTTC. Residues: CASSPGSGVKGYTF.

This clonotype occurred many times. CDR3 region: CASSLARGGDTGELFF. The CDR3 DNA reads TGTGCCAGCAGCTTAGCACGCGGGGGCGACACCGGGGAGCTGTTTTTT. This rearrangement joins TRBV7-6 to TRBJ2-2, with D perhaps TRBD2 (7 bases). The V gene's germline CDR1 is SGHVS and CDR2 FNYEAQ. V lost 0 bases and J 3 bases, leaving 11 bases between the germline ends. This CDR3 region has 16 residues.

This clonotype was counted at least ten times. In DNA form, the CDR3 reads TGTGCCAGTAGTGGACAGGGGAGGTCCTACGAGCAGTACTTC. It yields the protein CASSGQGRSYEQYF. The V and J genes are TRBV19 and TRBJ2-7, with TRBD1 identical over 9 bases. V was clipped by 5 bases and J by 1 base; unmatched bases: 3. The CDR3 has 14 amino acids. Germline values: CDR1 LNHDA, CDR2 SQIVND (reference sequence).

This clonotype appeared many times. The rearrangement uses TRBV28 and TRBJ2-5, with D possibly being TRBD2 (6 bases). The CDR3 extends over 14 amino acids. From germline, CDR1 is MDHEN and CDR2 SYDVKM. V was pared by 7 bases and J by 6 bases, with 18 bases between. CDR3 protein: CASTPAGIIKTQYF. CDR3 nucleotides: TGTGCCAGCACTCCGGCGGGGATTATCAAGACCCAGTACTTC. The whole variable domain, remainder taken from reference TRBV28 and TRBJ2-5, is DVKVTQSSRYLVKRTGEKVFLECVQDMDHENMFWYRQDPGLGLRLIYFSYDVKMKEKGDIPEGYSVSREKKERFSLILESASTNQTSMYLCASTPAGIIKTQYFGPGTRLLVL.

Many counts were recorded for this clonotype. J is TRBJ2-7 and V is TRBV19, with TRBD1 matching 9 bases. The CDR3 loop spans 13 amino acids. The germline V gene has CDR1 LNHDA and CDR2 SQIVND (reference sequence). J lost 6 bases, V lost 5 bases, and 5 bases had no gene match. The CDR3 is CASSRDRACEQYF. The CDR3 coding sequence is TGTGCCAGTAGTCGGGACAGGGCCTGCGAGCAGTACTTC.

The CDR3 DNA is TGTGCCAGCAACGAGCGGGGGACCTCCTACGAGCAGTACTTC. It codes for CASNERGTSYEQYF. This chain uses TRBV12-3 or TRBV12-4 with TRBJ2-7; TRBD2 aligns across 8 bases. Trimming removed 7 bases from V and 0 bases from J; junction bases left unmatched: 5. The CDR3 covers 14 residues.

This clonotype was seen at least ten times. The rearrangement joins TRBV30 to TRBJ1-2, with D possibly TRBD1 on 5 matching bases. CDR1 is GTSNPN, CDR2 SVGIG, per germline (reference sequence). The CDR3 is 17 residues long. V dropped 0 bases and J dropped 3 bases, with 20 bases sitting between them. CDR3 nucleotide sequence: TGTGCCTGGAGTGTACGAGGGGCAGGGAGAAAGTACTATGGCTACACCTTC. It translates to CAWSVRGAGRKYYGYTF.